Given below is one T cell receptor beta chain in context. The antigen remains unidentified. This entry is derived from a study of T cell responses to AZD1222 COVID-19 vaccine. Study outcomes and limitations: Most donors were white British, females outnumbered males, and clonal diversity was possibly underestimated.

The CDR3 extends over 14 amino acids. Per germline, CDR1 MDHEN and CDR2 SYDVKM. V gave up 7 bases and J gave up 3 bases, with 15 bases separating them. Assay: immunoSEQ multiplex PCR; the TCRdb copy retains only in-frame clones and omits some. The table shows 210,000 or so clones, with under 95% occurring only once. This chain joins TRBV28 and TRBJ2-5; D may be TRBD1 or TRBD2 (6 bases each). Specimen: peripheral blood, collected on day 0 of MenACWY control vaccination. The TCR comes from an adult in good health. The CDR3 reads CASTLGGQKETQYF. The DNA of the CDR3 is TGTGCCAGCACCCTGGGAGGACAGAAAGAGACCCAGTACTTC. Based on the CDR3 plus reference TRBV28 and TRBJ2-5, the full variable domain is DVKVTQSSRYLVKRTGEKVFLECVQDMDHENMFWYRQDPGLGLRLIYFSYDVKMKEKGDIPEGYSVSREKKERFSLILESASTNQTSMYLCASTLGGQKETQYFGPGTRLLVL.